The T cell receptor (beta chain) described here comes from a study of T cell clonotyping in hematopoietic cell transplantation. TCRdb's copy holds only in-frame clones and misses some; the assay was immunoSEQ multiplex PCR. The profile shows some 40,000 clones, 85% to 95% of them singletons. The V and J ends lost 6 bases and 4 bases, in that order; junction bases with no gene match: 12. Per germline, CDR1 LNHDA and CDR2 SQIVND (reference sequence). The CDR3 totals 16 residues. Findings and limits, study-wide: Pathologically expanded recipient clonotypes increased progressively from day 30 to day 180 as diversity fell.

About this clone itself: Antigen unknown.

The sequence was collected from a woman aged 45-59 years in good health. Some clones in this sample may be carry-over from other donors' samples. Specimen: peripheral blood mononuclear cells. V gene TRBV19 combines with J gene TRBJ2-3, with 8 positions matching TRBD2. The CDR3 sequence: CASRPRTSGLADTQYF. CDR3 sequence (DNA): TGTGCCAGTAGACCTCGAACTAGCGGCTTAGCAGATACGCAGTATTTT.